Each of the 29 T cell receptor beta chains below was sequenced from the same sample in a study of cytomegalovirus exposure and HLA in healthy donors. The PCR made use of 60 Vbeta and 13 Jbeta primers. Repertoires were generated with immunoSEQ multiplex PCR, while TCRdb's copy carries only in-frame clones and drops some. This table holds fewer than 250,000 clones, around 87% found once. Material: PBMCs. These receptors came from a boy aged 2 to 9 in good health and CMV-seronegative.

The CDR3 region is CAWSREPHETQYF. The CDR3 bases are TGTGCCTGGAGTAGGGAGCCCCACGAGACCCAGTACTTC. The chain recombines TRBV30 with TRBJ2-5; D perhaps matches TRBD2 (5 bases). With 2 bases removed from V and 5 bases from J, the gap between germline ends came to 12 bases. The CDR3 spans 13 residues. Germline CDR1 reads GTSNPN; CDR2 reads SVGIG (reference sequence).

The chain has TRBV19 and TRBJ2-1; 13 bases line up with TRBD2. V was pared by 4 bases and J by 3 bases, with 9 bases of the junction left unmatched. This CDR3 is built from 18 residues. Germline CDR1 LNHDA, CDR2 SQIVND (reference sequence). This CDR3 is CASSTLRTSGGHYNEQFF. Here the CDR3 DNA reads TGTGCCAGTAGTACCCTCCGGACTAGCGGGGGACACTACAATGAGCAGTTCTTC.

The chain is built from TRBV25-1 and TRBJ2-7; tentatively, D is TRBD2 (6 bases). Trimming cost V 6 bases and J 0 bases, with 15 bases left between them. Germline CDR1 MGHDK, CDR2 SYGVNS. The CDR3 is 15 residues long. CDR3 DNA: TGTGCCAGCAGATTACGGGACGGGAGCTCCTACGAGCAGTACTTC. As protein: CASRLRDGSSYEQYF.

The rearrangement links TRBV21-1 to TRBJ2-7; the table's D call of TRBD1 was not tested on the DNA. TRBV21-1 is a recognized pseudogene. This CDR3 has 13 amino acids. CDR3 protein: CASSRDRGTGQYF. The CDR3, as DNA: TGTGCCAGCAGTCGGGACAGGGGAACGGGGCAGTACTTC.

The gene calls are TRBV28 and TRBJ1-6; tentatively, D is TRBD1 (5 bases). V lost 3 bases and J 6 bases, leaving 12 bases between the germline ends. This CDR3 contains 15 residues. CDR1 is MDHEN, CDR2 SYDVKM, per germline. In nucleotides, the CDR3 is TGTGCCAGCAGTTTGTTTCAGGGAACTAATTCACCCCTCCACTTT. It specifies CASSLFQGTNSPLHF.

This chain joins TRBV7-9 and TRBJ2-1; TRBD2 agrees at 7 bases. The ends lost 3 bases at V and 2 bases at J; junction bases unmatched: 10. The CDR3 runs 17 residues. Germline V lookup: CDR1 SEHNR, CDR2 FQNEAQ (reference sequence). The CDR3 DNA reads as TGTGCCAGCAGCTTCGCCTCTCAGCGGGGCCCCTACAATGAGCAGTTCTTC. This gives the protein CASSFASQRGPYNEQFF.

This chain connects TRBV28 to TRBJ2-1; possible D gene TRBD2, 5 bases. The length of the CDR3 is 16 residues. The V end lost 5 bases, the J end lost 9 bases, and 23 bases lay between the germline ends. Germline V gives CDR1 MDHEN, CDR2 SYDVKM. The DNA for the CDR3 is TGTGCCAGCAGTCCATTACTGGTCCAAAGGGCGGGTGAGCAGTTCTTC. Protein: CASSPLLVQRAGEQFF.

This rearrangement joins TRBV5-6 to TRBJ2-3; TRBD2 aligns across 8 bases. Trimming removed 2 bases from V and 6 bases from J; junction bases left unmatched: 8. The CDR3 consists of 15 residues. CDR1 and CDR2 from the germline V gene are SGHDT and YYEEEE. The CDR3: CASSLRAGAGDTQYF. CDR3 coding DNA: TGTGCCAGCAGCTTAAGAGCGGGAGCCGGCGATACGCAGTATTTT.

The V gene is TRBV27, the J gene TRBJ2-7, with TRBD2 matching 9 bases. CDR1 MNHEY and CDR2 SMNVEV come from the germline V gene (reference sequence). V lost 7 bases and J lost 2; bases outside the gene matches: 9. This CDR3 region has 15 residues. The CDR3 protein is CASILGLAGTYEQYF. The CDR3 bases are TGTGCCAGCATCTTAGGGCTAGCGGGGACCTACGAGCAGTACTTC.

This clone was observed a single time. The chain recombines TRBV5-6 with TRBJ2-5, with 7 positions matching TRBD2. V was clipped by 4 bases and J by 4 bases; unmatched bases: 10. CDR1 is SGHDT and CDR2 is YYEEEE in the germline V gene. The CDR3 extends over 15 amino acids. This chain's CDR3 is CASSGAGAGLETQYF. The CDR3 DNA is TGTGCCAGCAGCGGGGCGGGAGCGGGGTTAGAGACCCAGTACTTC.

The J gene is TRBJ1-2, the V gene TRBV19; D is unclear. Germline V CDR1 and CDR2: LNHDA, SQIVND (reference sequence). This CDR3 region has 14 residues. The V end was cut by 3 bases, the J end by 8 bases, with 16 bases between. CDR3 residues: CASSMAGNKRGYTF. CDR3 nucleotide sequence: TGTGCCAGTAGTATGGCGGGGAATAAACGGGGCTACACCTTC.

This sequence joins TRBV4-1 and TRBJ2-3; tentative D call: TRBD1 (8 bases). CDR3 length: 17 residues. V lost 0 bases and J lost 1, with 14 bases in between. Germline V lookup: CDR1 MGHRA, CDR2 YSYEKL. As DNA, the CDR3 is TGCGCCAGCAGCCAAGATGGTACAGGGGGGGGCACAGATACGCAGTATTTT. Residues: CASSQDGTGGGTDTQYF.

The V gene is TRBV6-1, the J gene TRBJ2-3; 11 bases map to TRBD2. The germline gives CDR1 MNHNS, CDR2 SASEGT. The CDR3 is made up of 16 amino acids. V lost 2 bases to trimming and J lost 1 base; unmatched junction nucleotides: 2. In DNA, the CDR3 is TGTGCCAGCAGTGAATTAGCGGGAGGGGGCACAGATACGCAGTATTTT. Amino acid sequence: CASSELAGGGTDTQYF.

This clone was seen more than once but under ten times. The chain has TRBV5-6 and TRBJ2-1; 12 positions match TRBD2. Trimming cost V 1 base and J 9 bases; bases outside gene matches: 5. Per the germline V gene, CDR1 is SGHDT and CDR2 is YYEEEE. The CDR3 has 15 residues. CDR3 sequence: CASSLPSGRAGEQFF. The CDR3 DNA reads as TGTGCCAGCAGCTTGCCTAGCGGGAGGGCAGGTGAGCAGTTCTTC.

This chain joins TRBV2 and TRBJ1-1, with D unclear. This CDR3 region has 11 residues. The germline V gene has CDR1 SNHLY and CDR2 FYNNEI. V lost 8 bases and J lost 5, with 9 bases in between. The CDR3 coding sequence is TGTGCCAGCCTGGGGAGGACTGAAGCTTTCTTT. Amino acid sequence: CASLGRTEAFF.

This chain joins TRBV10-1 and TRBJ2-7; 8 nucleotides align to TRBD1. The CDR3 spans 14 residues. With V trimmed by 3 bases and J by 3 bases, 4 bases remained unmatched. Per the germline V gene, CDR1 is WNHNN and CDR2 is SYGVQD (reference sequence). DNA for the CDR3: TGCGCCAGCAGTGAAGGGACAGGATACTACGAGCAGTACTTC. This translates into CASSEGTGYYEQYF.

This chain links TRBV27 with TRBJ1-5; 12 bases fit TRBD1. Per germline, CDR1 MNHEY and CDR2 SMNVEV (reference sequence). CDR3 size: 13 residues. Trimming removed 6 bases from V and 10 bases from J; junction bases left unmatched: 4. The chain's CDR3 is CASSGTGGFPQHF. In DNA form, the CDR3 reads TGTGCCAGCAGCGGGACAGGGGGCTTTCCCCAGCATTTT.

This rearrangement joins TRBV6-5 to TRBJ1-1, with D possibly matching TRBD1 (6 bases). Germline CDR1 is MNHEY and CDR2 is SVGAGI. There are 13 residues in the CDR3. With 4 bases removed from V and 4 bases from J, the gap between germline ends came to 10 bases. CDR3 amino acids: CASSLSGATEAFF. The CDR3 DNA sequence: TGTGCCAGCAGTTTGTCAGGGGCCACTGAAGCTTTCTTT.

The rearrangement joins TRBV28 to TRBJ2-7, with D tentatively TRBD2 (6 bases). CDR1 is MDHEN, CDR2 SYDVKM, per germline. CDR3 size: 11 residues. Deletions cut 10 bases from V and 6 bases from J, with 13 bases between. The CDR3 DNA reads as TGTGCCATCACCCGGGGGTTCGAGCAGTACTTC. This gives the protein CAITRGFEQYF.

CDR3 in amino acids: CASSLGTARYEQYF. In DNA, the CDR3 is TGTGCCAGCAGCCTCGGGACAGCTCGCTACGAGCAGTACTTC. The V gene is TRBV11-2, the J gene TRBJ2-7; TRBD1 matches 7 bases. The length of the CDR3 is 14 residues. Germline V gene data show CDR1 as SGHAT and CDR2 as FQNNGV. J lost 3 bases, V lost 5 bases, and 7 bases had no gene match.

The chain has TRBV9 and TRBJ1-5; D possibly corresponds to TRBD1 (5 bases). V gave up 0 bases and J gave up 0 bases, with 7 bases separating them. Germline V CDR1 and CDR2: SGDLS, YYNGEE. The CDR3 runs to 15 residues. CDR3 DNA: TGTGCCAGCAGCGTAGGGGGGGATAGCAATCAGCCCCAGCATTTT. This translates into CASSVGGDSNQPQHF.

The chain has TRBV27 and TRBJ2-7, with TRBD2 matching 7 bases. Unmatched junction bases numbered 7, after V lost 5 bases and J lost 6 bases. In germline, CDR1 is MNHEY, CDR2 SMNVEV (reference sequence). The CDR3 is made up of 13 amino acids. The CDR3 nucleotides are TGTGCCAGCAGTAGAGGGCCGGGGGGCGAGCAGTACTTC. Translated: CASSRGPGGEQYF.

The chain joins TRBV6-5 to TRBJ2-7; 8 bases agree with TRBD1. Germline V gives CDR1 MNHEY, CDR2 SVGAGI. The CDR3 sequence is 16 residues long. Germline trimming cut 1 base from V and 4 bases from J; bases unmatched to any gene: 9. The CDR3 is CASSYFFGQGAYEQYF. The CDR3 DNA follows: TGTGCCAGCAGTTACTTTTTTGGGCAGGGGGCTTACGAGCAGTACTTC.

J is TRBJ1-1 and V is TRBV9, with TRBD1 identical over 8 bases. CDR3 size: 13 residues. The J segment lost 10 bases and the V segment lost 0 bases, leaving 5 bases of the junction unmatched. Germline lookup yields CDR1 SGDLS and CDR2 YYNGEE. DNA of the CDR3: TGTGCCAGCAGCGTAGAACAGGGGGGTCCAGCTTTCTTT. Translating gives CASSVEQGGPAFF.

This clone has just a few counts. The gene calls are TRBV5-6 and TRBJ1-6, with no clear D. CDR3 size: 14 residues. V lost 5 bases and J lost 8, with 14 bases in between. Per germline, CDR1 SGHDT and CDR2 YYEEEE. CDR3 sequence (DNA): TGTGCCAGCAGTAAAATGAGTTTCGATTCACCCCTCCACTTT. Translated, it gives CASSKMSFDSPLHF.

The V gene is TRBV6-4, the J gene TRBJ2-1, with TRBD2 matching over 9 bases. Trimming at V came to 0 bases and at J to 6 bases, leaving 6 bases not matched to a gene. CDR3 length: 16 amino acids. Germline V lookup: CDR1 MRHNA, CDR2 SNTAGT. CDR3 protein: CASSDSGGGAGNEQFF. In nucleotides, the CDR3 is TGTGCCAGCAGTGACTCAGGCGGGGGGGCAGGCAATGAGCAGTTCTTC.

The V call is TRBV18, the J call TRBJ2-2; D is unresolved. With 3 bases removed from V and 3 bases from J, the gap between germline ends came to 11 bases. The CDR3 runs 15 residues. The germline V gene has CDR1 KGHSH and CDR2 LQKENI. The CDR3 loop reads CASSPPGFYTGELFF. DNA of the CDR3: TGTGCCAGCTCACCCCCCGGGTTTTACACCGGGGAGCTGTTTTTT.

The chain employs TRBV6-1 and TRBJ1-1; 8 positions agree with TRBD1. J was trimmed by 8 bases and V by 0 bases; bases with no gene match: 5. Germline V lookup: CDR1 MNHNS, CDR2 SASEGT. This CDR3 is 14 amino acids long. The CDR3 reads CASSEAGQGREAFF. The DNA for the CDR3 is TGTGCCAGCAGTGAAGCTGGACAGGGACGAGAAGCTTTCTTT.

V is TRBV2 and J is TRBJ2-7; 8 nucleotides align to TRBD2. Germline trimming cut 5 bases from V and 5 bases from J; bases unmatched to any gene: 11. This CDR3 has 15 amino acids. Germline loops: CDR1 SNHLY, CDR2 FYNNEI. The CDR3 spells CASSRSGGSVHEQYF. The CDR3 coding sequence is TGTGCCAGCAGTCGCTCGGGAGGGAGCGTCCACGAGCAGTACTTC.